The 15 T cell receptor beta chains in this list originate from one sample, sequenced in a study of shared clonotypes between healthy human individuals. TCRdb's table, derived via immunoSEQ multiplex PCR, lists solely in-frame clones and lacks some. The sample includes some 2,500,000 clones, just under 95% of them seen just once. The sequenced material came from naive CD4+ T cells from PBMCs. The subset was: CD45RA+ positively selected. These receptors came from a man aged 18 to 35 in good health. Some clones in this sample may be carry-over from other donors' samples.

J is TRBJ1-1 and V is TRBV12-5; D remains unclear. V lost 6 bases to trimming and J lost 4 bases, with 18 bases between them. CDR3 length: 15 amino acids. Looked up from germline, CDR1 is LGHNT and CDR2 is FRNRAP. CDR3 sequence (DNA): TGTGCTAGTGGCTTCCCCCCGACGGCGGGCACTGAAGCTTTCTTT. Translating gives CASGFPPTAGTEAFF. Complete variable domain (other parts from reference TRBV12-5 and TRBJ1-1): DARVTQTPRHKVTEMGQEVTMRCQPILGHNTVFWYRQTMMQGLELLAYFRNRAPLDDSGMPKDRFSAEMPDATLATLKIQPSEPRDSAVYFCASGFPPTAGTEAFFGQGTRLTVV.

Of note for this clone: Other DNA variants within this sample encode the same CDR3. V and J are TRBV10-3 and TRBJ2-3; D perhaps matches TRBD2 (6 bases). CDR3 length equals 15 residues. Looked up from germline, CDR1 is ENHRY and CDR2 is SYGVKD. V was shortened by 0 bases and J by 2 bases, with 9 bases between the two germline ends. The CDR3 region has the DNA TGTGCCATCAGTGAGTCTAGCGGAAACACAGATACGCAGTATTTT. Protein: CAISESSGNTDTQYF.

A word on this clone: Other DNA sequences from this sample encode an identical CDR3 as well. The chain couples TRBV5-1 to TRBJ1-3; 8 bases agree with TRBD1. The CDR3 consists of 14 residues. With V trimmed by 4 bases and J by 4 bases, 4 bases remained unmatched. CDR1 and CDR2 (germline): SGHRS, YFSETQ. The chain's CDR3 is CASSLQGEGNTIYF. CDR3 DNA sequence: TGCGCCAGCAGCCTACAGGGGGAAGGAAACACCATATATTTT. Based on the CDR3 plus reference TRBV5-1 and TRBJ1-3, the full variable domain is KAGVTQTPRYLIKTRGQQVTLSCSPISGHRSVSWYQQTPGQGLQFLFEYFSETQRNKGNFPGRFSGRQFSNSRSEMNVSTLELGDSALYLCASSLQGEGNTIYFGEGSWLTVV.

V is TRBV19 and J is TRBJ1-1; 7 bases map to TRBD1. The V gene end was trimmed by 1 base and the J gene end by 3 bases; junction bases not matched to a gene: 5. Per the germline V gene, CDR1 is LNHDA and CDR2 is SQIVND (reference sequence). The CDR3 consists of 15 residues. DNA of the CDR3: TGTGCCAGTAGTATAGGACAGGGCTGGCACACTGAAGCTTTCTTT. As protein: CASSIGQGWHTEAFF.

The chain joins TRBV5-1 to TRBJ2-7; no reliable D call. The CDR3 has 13 residues. CDR1 is SGHRS, CDR2 YFSETQ, per germline. Trimming cost V 2 bases and J 1 base, with 7 bases left between them. CDR3 coding DNA: TGCGCCAGCAGCTTTTCGGATTCCTACGAGCAGTACTTC. It translates to CASSFSDSYEQYF.

The rearrangement joins TRBV30 to TRBJ2-1; 7 bases match TRBD2. The CDR3 is made up of 14 amino acids. Germline V gene sequence: CDR1 GTSNPN, CDR2 SVGIG (reference sequence). The V gene end was trimmed by 3 bases and the J gene end by 10 bases; junction bases not matched to a gene: 12. CDR3 residues: CAWRLAGASHEQFF. CDR3 nucleotides: TGTGCCTGGAGGCTCGCGGGAGCTTCCCACGAGCAGTTCTTC.

This clone was observed a single time. The chain couples TRBV6-5 to TRBJ2-1; D call uncertain. The CDR3 extends over 15 amino acids. V shed 0 bases and J shed 4 bases, with 10 bases lying between them. Germline V gene sequence: CDR1 MNHEY, CDR2 SVGAGI. CDR3 bases: TGTGCCAGCAGTTACTCGATAGGCGGATACAATGAGCAGTTCTTC. It yields the protein CASSYSIGGYNEQFF.

This chain links TRBV7-2 with TRBJ1-1; no clear D. The CDR3 is made up of 13 amino acids. Germline V gene lookup returns CDR1 SGHTA and CDR2 FQGNSA. V was cut by 2 bases and J by 0 bases, with 4 bases left in between. CDR3 residues: CASSLWLNTEAFF. CDR3 bases: TGTGCCAGCAGCTTATGGCTGAACACTGAAGCTTTCTTT.

The chain uses TRBV6-1 and TRBJ2-6; D uncertain. V lost 5 bases, J lost 0 bases, and 8 bases lay in between. The CDR3 covers 15 residues. The germline V gene has CDR1 MNHNS and CDR2 SASEGT. The CDR3 DNA follows: TGTGCCAGCAGTATCCAGCTCTCTGGGGCCAACGTCCTGACTTTC. As protein: CASSIQLSGANVLTF.

The chain couples TRBV28 to TRBJ1-4; possible D gene TRBD1, 6 bases. Germline V lookup: CDR1 MDHEN, CDR2 SYDVKM. The V end was cut by 3 bases, the J end by 10 bases, with 21 bases between. The CDR3 runs to 16 residues. The CDR3 region has the DNA TGTGCCAGCAGTTTCGGGGGCGGAGGACGTGTTGGAAAACTGTTTTTT. It yields the protein CASSFGGGGRVGKLFF.

The chain recombines TRBV7-9 with TRBJ2-7; the match to TRBD2 covers 9 bases. The germline V gene has CDR1 SEHNR and CDR2 FQNEAQ (reference sequence). The ends lost 1 base at V and 6 bases at J; junction bases unmatched: 7. The CDR3 loop spans 15 amino acids. DNA of the CDR3: TGTGCCAGCAGCTTAGAAGCGGGAGGTTCATCCGAGCAGTACTTC. This encodes CASSLEAGGSSEQYF.

J is TRBJ1-5 and V is TRBV5-1; possibly TRBD1 for D (5 bases). Per the germline V gene, CDR1 is SGHRS and CDR2 is YFSETQ. The CDR3 covers 16 residues. Trimming took 4 bases from V and 0 from J, leaving 14 bases between them. As DNA, the CDR3 is TGCGCCAGCAGCCCAGGACACGTCAATAGCAATCAGCCCCAGCATTTT. This translates into CASSPGHVNSNQPQHF.

The CDR3 reads CASSYSGTGLNEQFF. In nucleotides, the CDR3 is TGTGCCAGCAGTTACTCCGGGACAGGGCTCAATGAGCAGTTCTTC. The genes are TRBV6-5 and TRBJ2-1; 9 nucleotides agree with TRBD1. V shed 0 bases, J shed 6 bases, and the junction held 3 bases outside the gene matches. The germline V gene has CDR1 MNHEY and CDR2 SVGAGI. The CDR3 is 15 amino acids.

J is TRBJ2-7 and V is TRBV28, with D maybe TRBD2 (6 bases). CDR3 length: 14 amino acids. Looked up from germline, CDR1 is MDHEN and CDR2 is SYDVKM. Trimming took 8 bases from V and 6 from J, leaving 20 bases between them. CDR3 sequence: CASAWVSGSGEQYF. CDR3 nucleotides: TGTGCCAGCGCTTGGGTTAGCGGCTCAGGCGAGCAGTACTTC. Looking up the rest from reference TRBV28 and TRBJ2-7 gives the full variable domain: DVKVTQSSRYLVKRTGEKVFLECVQDMDHENMFWYRQDPGLGLRLIYFSYDVKMKEKGDIPEGYSVSREKKERFSLILESASTNQTSMYLCASAWVSGSGEQYFGPGTRLTVT.

On this clone: Distinct nucleotide sequences in the sample also encode this CDR3. The rearrangement uses TRBV2 and TRBJ1-1; no firm D call. Germline CDR1 SNHLY, CDR2 FYNNEI. The CDR3 covers 12 residues. Between the trimmed V and J ends, which lost 6 bases and 0 bases, there was a span of 5 bases. This CDR3 is CASRRMNTEAFF. CDR3 nucleotides: TGTGCCAGCAGGCGGATGAACACTGAAGCTTTCTTT.